The rows below give T cell receptor beta chains drawn from one sample of a study of blood T cell repertoires in COVID-19. Profiled with immunoSEQ multiplex PCR; TCRdb holds only in-frame clones, not every one. The sample holds roughly 200,000 clones, 78% seen once. The sequencing sample was made of peripheral blood. The receptors come from a woman aged 80 or older with active or convalescent COVID-19. CDR3s leave out the opening cysteine and the closing phenylalanine or tryptophan. The D gene is left open where the match is weak. Part of the rows lack a size; the others show once, few, many or a class for expanded clones.

j_call | v_call | d_call | clone_size | cdr3_aa
TRBJ1-2 | TRBV10-3 | - | - | AISEWAMYGYT
TRBJ2-3 | TRBV6-5 | - | - | ASRSESTDTQY
TRBJ2-1 | TRBV6-5 | TRBD1 | - | ASSYSGPGGEQF
TRBJ2-3 | TRBV19 | - | once | ASSVTGQGTQY
TRBJ2-3 | TRBV20-1 | - | - | SARPSDTQY
TRBJ2-5 | TRBV5-4 | - | - | ASSLRGPGGETQY
TRBJ2-7 | TRBV3-1/TRBV3-2 | TRBD1 | - | ASSPTPDRAYEQY
TRBJ2-7 | TRBV19 | TRBD2 | many | ASSIRTSGTYEQY
TRBJ2-5 | TRBV5-4 | TRBD1 | once | ASSLAGGRETQY
TRBJ1-2 | TRBV5-1 | TRBD1 | - | ASSSGTVNYGYT
TRBJ2-7 | TRBV28 | - | once | ASSLSGSDEQY
TRBJ2-7 | TRBV3-1/TRBV3-2 | - | few | ASSQSRQSRSYEQY
TRBJ1-1 | TRBV6-5 | TRBD1 | - | ASSYQTGASF
TRBJ1-2 | TRBV27 | TRBD1 | - | ASSPRQGRAGGYT
TRBJ1-2 | TRBV5-1 | - | few | ASSIQGGVGGYT
TRBJ2-1 | TRBV19 | - | - | ASSTTIDEQF
TRBJ2-3 | TRBV4-2 | - | - | VSSQEWGPFTDTQY
TRBJ2-1 | TRBV3-1/TRBV3-2 | TRBD2 | - | ASSPPWGGKYNEQF
TRBJ2-5 | TRBV5-6 | TRBD2 | - | ASSSMASGGEYQETQY
TRBJ2-3 | TRBV4-1 | TRBD2 | - | ASSLAGEVDTQY
TRBJ2-3 | TRBV6-5 | - | - | ASRQGSLSHTQY
TRBJ1-6 | TRBV28 | - | few | ASTGGIYNSPLH
TRBJ2-5 | TRBV2 | TRBD1 | - | ASRGQEYQETQY
TRBJ1-3 | TRBV7-2 | - | - | ASSFQQGRSGNTIY
TRBJ1-1 | TRBV29-1 | TRBD1 | - | SVGQGSTEAF
TRBJ2-1 | TRBV5-1 | - | - | ASSLAPSVSYNEQF
TRBJ2-1 | TRBV27 | TRBD2 | - | ASSPAGGGVYNEQF
TRBJ2-5 | TRBV2 | - | - | ASSVDGLETQY
TRBJ2-1 | TRBV10-3 | TRBD2 | - | AISESTSGDYNEQF
TRBJ2-1 | TRBV2 | TRBD2 | - | ASSELAGAYNEQF
TRBJ1-2 | TRBV6-5 | - | - | ATKDSPANYGYT
TRBJ1-6 | TRBV28 | - | - | ASRPQPRNILDGSPLH
TRBJ2-7 | TRBV7-3 | - | - | RGDISYEQY
TRBJ1-1 | TRBV10-3 | TRBD1 | - | AIWTGQSAF
TRBJ2-7 | TRBV3-1/TRBV3-2 | TRBD1 | few | ASSPTGQGYYEQY
TRBJ1-3 | TRBV24-1 | - | once | ATSDSRDIRNTIY
TRBJ2-2 | TRBV5-1 | - | - | ASSPTQGTDTGELF
TRBJ1-6 | TRBV5-4 | - | - | ASSVGGRGNSPLH
TRBJ1-3 | TRBV4-1 | - | once | ASCRRLGGSSGNTIY
TRBJ2-3 | TRBV5-1 | - | - | ASSLRQGVDTQY
TRBJ2-7 | TRBV5-4 | - | - | ASSLSAKSSYEQY
TRBJ1-4 | TRBV7-9 | - | - | ASSSPNYEKLF
TRBJ2-1 | TRBV3-1/TRBV3-2 | TRBD2 | - | ASSFRLAGFYNEQF
TRBJ1-2 | TRBV19 | TRBD1 | - | ASRSRGRLDYGYT
TRBJ1-3 | TRBV5-4 | TRBD1 | once | ASSWGQSNTIY
TRBJ1-2 | TRBV6-2/TRBV6-3 | - | - | ASSYSKLGAIRIKTNYGYT
TRBJ2-1 | TRBV5-1 | TRBD2 | - | ASSFVAGGPNEQF
TRBJ1-1 | TRBV10-3 | TRBD1 | - | AISAASQGARTEAF
TRBJ1-2 | TRBV19 | - | once | ASSHYPYGYT